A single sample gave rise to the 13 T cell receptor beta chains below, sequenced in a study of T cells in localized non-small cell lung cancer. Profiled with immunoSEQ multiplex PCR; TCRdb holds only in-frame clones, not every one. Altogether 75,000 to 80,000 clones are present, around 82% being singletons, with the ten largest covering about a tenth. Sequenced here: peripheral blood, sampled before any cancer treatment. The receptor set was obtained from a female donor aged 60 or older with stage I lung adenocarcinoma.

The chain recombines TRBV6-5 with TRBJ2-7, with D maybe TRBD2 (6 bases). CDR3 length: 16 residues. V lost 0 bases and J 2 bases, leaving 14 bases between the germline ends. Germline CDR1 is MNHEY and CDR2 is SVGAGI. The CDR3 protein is CASSYSGGLVTYEQYF. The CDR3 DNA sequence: TGTGCCAGCAGTTACTCAGGAGGGTTAGTAACCTACGAGCAGTACTTC.

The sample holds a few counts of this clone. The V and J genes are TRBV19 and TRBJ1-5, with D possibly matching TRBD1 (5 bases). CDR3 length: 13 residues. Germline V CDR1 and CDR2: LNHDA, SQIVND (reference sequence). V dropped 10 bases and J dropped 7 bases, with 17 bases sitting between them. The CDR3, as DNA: TGTGCCAACCGGGACCGACTCGGGCAGCCCCAGCATTTT. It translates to CANRDRLGQPQHF. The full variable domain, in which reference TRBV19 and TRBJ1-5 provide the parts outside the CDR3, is DGGITQSPKYLFRKEGQNVTLSCEQNLNHDAMYWYRQDPGQGLRLIYYSQIVNDFQKGDIAEGYSVSREKKESFPLTVTSAQKNPTAFYLCANRDRLGQPQHFGDGTRLSIL.

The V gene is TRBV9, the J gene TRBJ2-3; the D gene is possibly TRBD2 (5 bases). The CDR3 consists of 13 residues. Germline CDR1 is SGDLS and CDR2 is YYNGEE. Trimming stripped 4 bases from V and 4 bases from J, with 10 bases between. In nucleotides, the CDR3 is TGTGCCAGCAGCACACGAGGGCCAGATACGCAGTATTTT. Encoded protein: CASSTRGPDTQYF.

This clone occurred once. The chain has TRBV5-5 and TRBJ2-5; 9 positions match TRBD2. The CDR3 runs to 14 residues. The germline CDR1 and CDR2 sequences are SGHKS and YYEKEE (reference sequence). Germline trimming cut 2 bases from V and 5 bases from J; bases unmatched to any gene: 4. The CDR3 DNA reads TGTGCCAGCAGCTTTTCTGGGACTAGCGAGACCCAGTACTTC. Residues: CASSFSGTSETQYF.

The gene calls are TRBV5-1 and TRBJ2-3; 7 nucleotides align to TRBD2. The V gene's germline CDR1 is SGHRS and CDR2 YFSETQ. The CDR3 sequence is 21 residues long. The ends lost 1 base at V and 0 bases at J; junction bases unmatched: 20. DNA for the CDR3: TGCGCCAGCAGCTTGCGGCCCCCCGCTGCGGGAGTCCTTACTAGCACAGATACGCAGTATTTT. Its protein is CASSLRPPAAGVLTSTDTQYF. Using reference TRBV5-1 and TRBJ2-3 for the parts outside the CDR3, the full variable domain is KAGVTQTPRYLIKTRGQQVTLSCSPISGHRSVSWYQQTPGQGLQFLFEYFSETQRNKGNFPGRFSGRQFSNSRSEMNVSTLELGDSALYLCASSLRPPAAGVLTSTDTQYFGPGTRLTVL.

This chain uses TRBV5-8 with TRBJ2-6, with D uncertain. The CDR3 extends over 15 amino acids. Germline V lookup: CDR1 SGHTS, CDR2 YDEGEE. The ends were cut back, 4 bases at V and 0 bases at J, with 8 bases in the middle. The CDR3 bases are TGTGCCAGCAGCCTACAGCGCTCTGGGGCCAACGTCCTGACTTTC. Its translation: CASSLQRSGANVLTF.

The CDR3 nucleotides read TGTGCCAGCAGCTTGACTAGCGGAGCATACAATGAGCAGTTCTTC. Translated: CASSLTSGAYNEQFF. J is TRBJ2-1 and V is TRBV5-6; 8 bases align to TRBD2. With 1 base clipped from V and 4 bases from J, the junction kept 4 bases outside the gene matches. The CDR3 consists of 15 residues. Looked up from germline, CDR1 is SGHDT and CDR2 is YYEEEE.

This CDR3 is CASSFNEQFF. The CDR3, as DNA: TGTGCCAGCAGTTTTAACGAGCAGTTCTTC. The V call is TRBV28, the J call TRBJ2-1; no firm D call. This CDR3 comprises 10 residues. V was shortened by 3 bases and J by 10 bases, with 4 bases between the two germline ends. Germline CDR1 and CDR2: MDHEN and SYDVKM.

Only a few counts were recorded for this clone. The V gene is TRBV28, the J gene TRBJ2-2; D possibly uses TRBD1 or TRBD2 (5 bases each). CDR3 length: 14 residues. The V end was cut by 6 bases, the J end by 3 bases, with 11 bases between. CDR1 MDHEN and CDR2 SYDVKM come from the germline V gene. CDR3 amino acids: CASRMGRDTGELFF. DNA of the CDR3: TGTGCCAGCAGGATGGGACGGGACACCGGGGAGCTGTTTTTT.

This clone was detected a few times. In DNA, the CDR3 is TGTGCTAGTGGTCCACCACCTTTGGGACAGGAGGTACGGTTCTTC. It is translated as CASGPPPLGQEVRFF. This sequence joins TRBV12-5 and TRBJ2-1; the match to TRBD1 covers 8 bases. CDR3 length: 15 residues. The V gene end was trimmed by 5 bases and the J gene end by 15 bases; junction bases not matched to a gene: 18. CDR1 and CDR2 (germline): LGHNT, FRNRAP.

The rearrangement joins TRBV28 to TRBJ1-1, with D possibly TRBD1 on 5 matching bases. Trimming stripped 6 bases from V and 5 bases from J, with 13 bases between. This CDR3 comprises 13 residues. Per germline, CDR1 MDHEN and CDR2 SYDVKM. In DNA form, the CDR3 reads TGTGCCAGCAGCGATCCAGGGAAAACTGAAGCTTTCTTT. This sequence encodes CASSDPGKTEAFF.

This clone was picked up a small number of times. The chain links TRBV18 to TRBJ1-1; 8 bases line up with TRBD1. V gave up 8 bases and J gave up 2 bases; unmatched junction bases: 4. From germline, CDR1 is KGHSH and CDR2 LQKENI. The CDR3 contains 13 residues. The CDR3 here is CASTGQGNTEAFF. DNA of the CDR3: TGTGCCAGCACCGGACAGGGTAACACTGAAGCTTTCTTT.

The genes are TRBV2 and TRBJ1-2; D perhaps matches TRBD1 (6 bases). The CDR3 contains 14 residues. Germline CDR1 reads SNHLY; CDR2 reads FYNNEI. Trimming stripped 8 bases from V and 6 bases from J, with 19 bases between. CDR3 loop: CASSRGEGSHGYTF. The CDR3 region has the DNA TGTGCCAGCTCGAGGGGGGAGGGTTCCCATGGCTACACCTTC.